These 18 T cell receptor beta chains originate from one sample sequenced in a study of CXCR3-negative and CXCR3-positive naive CD8 T cells. Broader study findings: Higher TRB CDR3 hydrophobicity marked CXCR3-positive naive cells relative to CXCR3-negative naive cells.

UMI-labeled 5' RACE TRB cDNA libraries were prepared from the cells. TCRdb reprocessed the 5' RACE reads, keeping one entry per CDR3 protein, no DNA. The sample table includes around 80,000 distinct CDR3 sequences. These receptors' targets are unknown. The sequenced material came from naive CXCR3+ CD8+ T cells from blood. Noted subset: CD45RO-CCR7+CD27+CD95- naive CD8+ T cells expressing CXCR3 (TNR3+). All receptors derive from a human donor in good health. Some clones in this sample may be carry-over from other donors' samples.

J is TRBJ2-1 and V is TRBV6-1. The CDR3 is made up of 17 amino acids. Germline CDR1 MNHNS, CDR2 SASEGT. The CDR3 reads CASSGEKAGSSYNEQFF.

V is TRBV6-4 and J is TRBJ2-1; the D gene TCRdb calls, TRBD1, cannot be checked with no DNA. There are 13 residues in the CDR3. Germline V gene lookup returns CDR1 MRHNA and CDR2 SNTAGT. The CDR3 is CASSDSGQGEQFF.

This sequence joins TRBV9 and TRBJ2-1; as DNA is missing, the TRBD2 call by TCRdb cannot be tested. Germline V gene sequence: CDR1 SGDLS, CDR2 YYNGEE. The CDR3 extends over 16 amino acids. The chain's CDR3 is CASSVTWTSGANEQFF. Complete variable domain (other parts from reference TRBV9 and TRBJ2-1): DSGVTQTPKHLITATGQRVTLRCSPRSGDLSVYWYQQSLDQGLQFLIQYYNGEERAKGNILERFSAQQFPDLHSELNLSSLELGDSALYFCASSVTWTSGANEQFFGPGTRLTVL.

This rearrangement joins TRBV15 to TRBJ2-7; absent DNA, TCRdb's TRBD2 call cannot be checked. The CDR3 loop spans 13 amino acids. Germline V gives CDR1 LNHNV, CDR2 YYDKDF (reference sequence). CDR3 sequence: CATSSWRASEQYF.

V gene TRBV11-2 combines with J gene TRBJ2-7. Germline CDR1 and CDR2: SGHAT and FQNNGV. The CDR3 has 13 amino acids. Here the CDR3 reads CASSLGAKNEQYF.

The rearrangement joins TRBV12-3 or TRBV12-4 to TRBJ2-5; absent DNA, TCRdb's TRBD2 call cannot be checked. The CDR3 has 13 amino acids. CDR3 loop: CASKGRGEETQYF.

V and J are TRBV12-3 or TRBV12-4 and TRBJ2-3; there is no DNA to check the TCRdb D call of TRBD2. The CDR3 loop spans 14 amino acids. The CDR3 loop is CASAHLAGADTQYF.

The rearrangement joins TRBV11-2 to TRBJ2-3; there is no DNA to check the TCRdb D call of TRBD2. CDR3 length equals 16 residues. The germline CDR1 and CDR2 sequences are SGHAT and FQNNGV. CDR3 residues: CASSPQTSGITDTQYF.

This chain uses TRBV29-1 with TRBJ2-2; lacking DNA, the TRBD1 call made by TCRdb goes unchecked. Germline CDR1 reads SQVTM; CDR2 reads ANQGSEA. CDR3 size: 13 residues. CDR3 region: CSVAGDNTAELFF.

This chain links TRBV4-3 with TRBJ2-1; absent DNA, TCRdb's TRBD2 call cannot be checked. This CDR3 spans 13 amino acids. Per the germline V gene, CDR1 is LGHNA and CDR2 is YSLEER. This chain's CDR3 is CASSREGRNEQFF.

J is TRBJ1-1 and V is TRBV27. Germline-derived CDR1 and CDR2 are MNHEY and SMNVEV (reference sequence). The CDR3 has 14 amino acids. CDR3: CASSTGGPNTEAFF.

The chain couples TRBV29-1 to TRBJ1-2; TCRdb proposes TRBD1, but this gene call is untestable without DNA. The CDR3 is 14 amino acids. Germline V gene lookup returns CDR1 SQVTM and CDR2 ANQGSEA. The CDR3 sequence: CSVKTLTDDYGYTF.

V and J are TRBV13 and TRBJ1-1; TCRdb names TRBD1, which stays unverified in the absence of DNA. The CDR3 has 15 residues. Germline loops: CDR1 PRHDT, CDR2 FYEKMQ (reference sequence). The CDR3 here is CASSRQAEGNTEAFF.

The chain links TRBV5-1 to TRBJ1-1; TCRdb indicates TRBD1, and absent DNA this call remains unverified. This CDR3 region has 14 residues. Per the germline V gene, CDR1 is SGHRS and CDR2 is YFSETQ. Here the CDR3 reads CASSDGTGNTEAFF.

This chain uses TRBV19 with TRBJ2-1; no DNA is available, so the TRBD1 call from TCRdb remains unchecked. Germline-derived CDR1 and CDR2 are LNHDA and SQIVND (reference sequence). The CDR3 length is 14 residues. The CDR3 is CASRTGGLYNEQFF. The full variable domain, completed using reference TRBV19 and TRBJ2-1, is DGGITQSPKYLFRKEGQNVTLSCEQNLNHDAMYWYRQDPGQGLRLIYYSQIVNDFQKGDIAEGYSVSREKKESFPLTVTSAQKNPTAFYLCASRTGGLYNEQFFGPGTRLTVL.

V is TRBV29-1 and J is TRBJ2-3; TCRdb lists TRBD1, though no DNA is available to test this call. The germline gives CDR1 SQVTM, CDR2 ANQGSEA. This CDR3 spans 14 amino acids. CDR3 sequence: CSVEPRGQGDTQYF.

This chain connects TRBV20-1 to TRBJ2-7. The CDR3 loop spans 14 amino acids. CDR1 is DFQATT, CDR2 SNEGSKA, per germline (reference sequence). The CDR3 loop reads CSASQLQNTYEQYF.

V and J are TRBV6-1 and TRBJ2-5; TCRdb calls TRBD1, which cannot be checked without DNA. The CDR3 has 16 residues. The germline CDR1 and CDR2 sequences are MNHNS and SASEGT. The CDR3 sequence: CASSRPAQGVQETQYF.